This paragraph covers one T cell receptor (beta chain) sequence. How the authors handled the data: Nucleated cell number was recorded as an estimate derived from reference gene primer amplification. Only in-frame clones appear in the TCRdb table, and some are missing; sequencing was by immunoSEQ multiplex PCR. V and J calls and clone size are given by that table; D and trimming were obtained from the DNA. Among about 170,000 clones listed, more than 85% were seen once. This CDR3 is built from 15 residues. Germline loops: CDR1 KGHSH, CDR2 LQKENI. The V end lost 1 base, the J end lost 3 bases, and 7 bases lay between the germline ends. This sample was included in a study of blood T cell repertoires in COVID-19. While infection was still active, Seattle patients were enrolled and then followed longitudinally.

The gene calls are TRBV18 and TRBJ2-6; no reliable D call. Sequenced material: peripheral blood. The sequence was collected from a woman of 80 years or more with COVID-19, enrolled during active disease. The CDR3, as DNA: TGTGCCAGCTCACCACGGGCTTTTGGGGCCAACGTCCTGACTTTC. Its translation: CASSPRAFGANVLTF.